These T cell receptor beta chains were read from a single sample in a study of beta chain features in type 1 diabetes. Sequenced by immunoSEQ multiplex PCR; TCRdb stores in-frame clones only, minus some. The table has hundreds of thousands of clones, around an eighth seen once. What was sequenced was naive CD4+ T cells from blood. These receptors were obtained from a man between 18 and 29 years old with type 1 diabetes. CDR3s include the opening cysteine and the closing phenylalanine or tryptophan. D genes are given only for firm matches.

d_call,v_call,cdr3_aa
TRBD1,TRBV14,CASSRRDRSSEQYF
.,TRBV7-3,CASSGALNTEAFF
.,TRBV30,CAWSGPGETQYF
.,TRBV5-1,CASSRDRTVLYGYTF
TRBD1,TRBV19,CASRIQGVAKNIQYF
TRBD2,TRBV6-5,CASRISGGMENEQFF
.,TRBV13,CASSPRGRDGNSPLHF
.,TRBV4-1,CASSQGGYEQYF
.,TRBV5-6,CASSQVGGENTEAFF
TRBD1,TRBV25-1,CASRGTTGVTEAFF
TRBD1,TRBV9,CASSVDRQGISGNTIYF
.,TRBV9,CASSVGLVGTQYF
.,TRBV7-2,CASSLGFRLNTGELFF
TRBD1,TRBV5-1,CASSQEGRTGYGYTF
.,TRBV10-1,CASSESRTRETQYF
TRBD2,TRBV30,CAWGRAKMDSGANVLTF
.,TRBV6-1,CASSEAYGIGYQPQHF
.,TRBV10-3,CAISRTRDSNQPQHF
TRBD1,TRBV11-1,CASSPGQGRTGELFF
.,TRBV7-9,CAGYNSPLHF
TRBD1,TRBV7-7,CASRALSQGNETQYF
.,TRBV7-3,CASSCRGDYEQYF
.,TRBV27,CASSFARNYGYTF
.,TRBV7-8,CASSLGTENTEAFF
.,TRBV11-3,CASSPDSAYEQYF
.,TRBV25-1,CASSELHGSSNYGYTF
TRBD1,TRBV30,CAWSRGQAVGQPQHF
.,TRBV25-1,CASSAGQRGTGELFF
.,TRBV6-6,CASTLNGVNNEQFF
.,TRBV6-5,CASSYGYQNTEAFF
TRBD2,TRBV5-1,CASRELAGASTDTQYF
.,TRBV7-9,CASSQSNEQYF
TRBD2,TRBV15,CATSRGLAGGMGIQYF
TRBD1,TRBV6-5,CASSPGTGQETQYF
TRBD1,TRBV30,CAWRPGQGVTQYF
.,TRBV7-3,CASSLGSISEAAYGYTF
.,TRBV7-9,CASRLDSGQETQYF
.,TRBV29-1,CSVPRDVGSTEAFF
TRBD2,TRBV19,CASKVSGAIAKNIQYF
TRBD1,TRBV7-9,CASSLTQGAAEAFF
.,TRBV2,CASSELWTNTEAFF